These T cell receptor beta chains were read from a single sample in a study of cytomegalovirus exposure and HLA in healthy donors. Assay: immunoSEQ multiplex PCR; the TCRdb copy retains only in-frame clones and omits some. The top ten hold about 8.1% of the sample, which has about 54,000 clones, around 90% seen once. Sequencing was done on a sample of PBMCs. The receptors come from a woman between 18 and 30 years old in good health and CMV-seropositive. Each CDR3 is given with its conserved first and last residue. A D gene is named only where the DNA matches it firmly. Part of the rows lack a size; the others show once, few, many or a class for expanded clones.

TGCGCCAGCAGCTCCGGACAGGGAGAGGGCGAGCAGTACTTC	CASSSGQGEGEQYF	once	TRBJ2-7	TRBV5-1	TRBD1
TGTGCCATCAGTGGTTCAGGGGCTGACGAGCAGTACTTC	CAISGSGADEQYF	.	TRBJ2-7	TRBV10-3	.
TGCGCCAGCAGCTTCCGGGACTATAATTCACCCCTCCACTTT	CASSFRDYNSPLHF	.	TRBJ1-6	TRBV5-1	.
TGTGCCAGCAGCATGTCCGGTCTCTACGAGCAGTACTTC	CASSMSGLYEQYF	.	TRBJ2-7	TRBV7-9	.
TGCGCCAGCCACAACTATGGCGGGCGTGGCTACACCTTC	CASHNYGGRGYTF	.	TRBJ1-2	TRBV4-1	.
TGTGCCAGCAGCTTCGGGGTAGGTCAGCCCCAGCATTTT	CASSFGVGQPQHF	.	TRBJ1-5	TRBV7-2	.
TGCGCCAGCAGCCATGACACTAGACTCCAAGAGACCCAGTACTTC	CASSHDTRLQETQYF	.	TRBJ2-5	TRBV4-3	.
TGCGCCAGCAGCGTGGGACAGGTAACCTACAATGAGCAGTTCTTC	CASSVGQVTYNEQFF	.	TRBJ2-1	TRBV5-1	TRBD1
TGTGCCAGTAGTACCGGGACAGTAAACTCTGGAAACACCATATATTTT	CASSTGTVNSGNTIYF	.	TRBJ1-3	TRBV19	TRBD1
TGTGCCAGCAGCCAAGATATACGGGGGGGCCGGGAGACCCAGTACTTC	CASSQDIRGGRETQYF	.	TRBJ2-5	TRBV4-2	TRBD2
TGTGCCATCAGCTCAACACCGGGACAGGGGGGGGATGAGCAGTTCTTC	CAISSTPGQGGDEQFF	.	TRBJ2-1	TRBV10-3	TRBD1
TGCGCCAGCAGCCAAGACTGGACTGCGAGCTCCTACGAGCAGTACTTC	CASSQDWTASSYEQYF	.	TRBJ2-7	TRBV4-1	.
TGTGCCAGCAGCTTACGCTCGCGGGGGGGCTGGGAGCAGTACTTC	CASSLRSRGGWEQYF	.	TRBJ2-7	TRBV11-2	TRBD2
TGTGCCAGCAGCGTAGGCGGACAGTACACTGAAGCTTTCTTT	CASSVGGQYTEAFF	.	TRBJ1-1	TRBV9	.
TGCGCCAGCAGCTTGATGTCTAGCGGGGGCCAAGAGACCCAGTACTTC	CASSLMSSGGQETQYF	.	TRBJ2-5	TRBV5-1	TRBD2
TGTGCCAGTACGCGGACTAGCGGGAGCTCCTACGAGCAGTACTTC	CASTRTSGSSYEQYF	.	TRBJ2-7	TRBV19	TRBD2
TGTGCCAGCAGTGATGGGGCAGGACAGACCCAGTACTTC	CASSDGAGQTQYF	.	TRBJ2-5	TRBV27	.
TGTGCCAGCAGCATTTTGGAGGAGCAGTACTTC	CASSILEEQYF	.	TRBJ2-7	TRBV5-6	.
TGTGCCAGCAGCTTAGTCGGCGGGAATGAGCAGTTCTTC	CASSLVGGNEQFF	.	TRBJ2-1	TRBV7-9	.
TGTGCCAGTCAAACGGGACAGGAGTTCCAAGAGACCCAGTACTTC	CASQTGQEFQETQYF	.	TRBJ2-5	TRBV5-6	TRBD1
TGCGCCAGCAGCCAACTGGACAGGAGACGGCTGAACACCGGGGAGCTGTTTTTT	CASSQLDRRRLNTGELFF	.	TRBJ2-2	TRBV4-1	TRBD1
TGTGCCAGCAGCTTGGCAGGGTCAGTTTTCTCTTTCTTT	CASSLAGSVFSFF	.	TRBJ1-1	TRBV5-6	.